The rows below give T cell receptor beta chains drawn from one sample of a study of T cells of healthy individuals. One entry per CDR3 protein, called by TCRdb with MiXCR from the 5' RACE reads. The data hold about 100,000 distinct CDR3 sequences, with roughly 15% observed a single time. The receptor source for this set is a human donor in good health. CDR3s include the opening cysteine and the closing phenylalanine or tryptophan. D genes are given only for firm matches. Where a row states a size, it is once, few, many or the class of an expanded clone; other rows omit it.

TRBV20-1	-	TRBJ2-3	TRBD1	CSARAWDRGFTDTQYF	TGCAGTGCTAGAGCCTGGGACAGGGGTTTTACAGATACGCAGTATTTT
TRBV7-2	many	TRBJ2-1	TRBD2	CASSWGAGGPYNEQFF	TGTGCCAGCAGCTGGGGAGCGGGGGGGCCCTACAATGAGCAGTTCTTC
TRBV7-2	many	TRBJ2-4	TRBD2	CASSLGSLAGLTLAKNIQYF	TGTGCCAGCAGCTTAGGCTCACTAGCGGGGTTGACTTTAGCCAAAAACATTCAGTACTTC
TRBV20-1	few	TRBJ2-7	-	CSARDRVQVQYEQYF	TGCAGTGCTAGAGATCGAGTCCAGGTTCAGTACGAGCAGTACTTC
TRBV20-1	-	TRBJ2-1	TRBD2	CSAPGLAGSYNEQFF	TGCAGTGCCCCGGGACTAGCGGGCTCCTACAATGAGCAGTTCTTC
TRBV7-6	-	TRBJ2-7	-	CASSLVSADEQYF	TGTGCCAGCAGCTTAGTATCCGCCGACGAGCAGTACTTC
TRBV29-1	few	TRBJ1-2	-	CSVDATGGYTF	TGCAGCGTTGACGCCACGGGCGGCTACACCTTC
TRBV20-1	-	TRBJ2-7	-	CSARGRVNEQYF	TGCAGTGCTAGAGGGAGGGTTAACGAGCAGTACTTC
TRBV20-1	few	TRBJ2-7	TRBD1	CSARQGGTGEQYF	TGCAGTGCTCGACAGGGGGGGACTGGGGAGCAGTACTTC
TRBV18	few	TRBJ2-7	-	CASSARGTFYEQYF	TGTGCCAGCTCAGCCAGGGGTACCTTTTACGAGCAGTACTTC
TRBV15	few	TRBJ1-1	-	CATSSAFHETTEAFF	TGTGCCACCAGCAGTGCTTTTCATGAAACCACTGAAGCTTTCTTT
TRBV27	few	TRBJ2-5	-	CASSFQGMETQYF	TGTGCCAGCAGTTTTCAGGGGATGGAGACCCAGTACTTC
TRBV20-1	few	TRBJ2-7	TRBD2	CSARVLAGGDFRQYF	TGCAGTGCTAGAGTTCTAGCGGGAGGGGATTTTCGGCAGTACTTC
TRBV7-8	few	TRBJ2-2	-	CASSLCRVQNTGELFF	TGTGCCAGCAGCTTGTGTCGGGTACAGAACACCGGGGAGCTGTTTTTT
TRBV28	-	TRBJ2-7	-	CASSFYYEQYF	TGTGCCAGCAGTTTCTACTACGAGCAGTACTTC
TRBV5-4	few	TRBJ1-2	-	CASSLITGGFDYGYTF	TGTGCCAGCAGCTTGATTACGGGGGGGTTCGACTATGGCTACACCTTC
TRBV10-3	few	TRBJ2-1	-	CAISVALSGRDNEQFF	TGTGCCATCAGTGTGGCTCTTAGCGGAAGGGACAATGAGCAGTTCTTC
TRBV5-1	-	TRBJ2-3	TRBD2	CASSQNRGRSTDTQYF	TGCGCCAGCAGCCAAAATCGCGGGAGAAGCACAGATACGCAGTATTTT
TRBV28	-	TRBJ2-4	-	CASNEAAKNIQYF	TGTGCCAGCAATGAGGCTGCCAAAAACATTCAGTACTTC
TRBV7-9	-	TRBJ1-4	TRBD1	CASSLRTGGASSEKLFF	TGTGCCAGCAGCTTAAGGACAGGGGGCGCATCTAGTGAAAAACTGTTTTTT
TRBV28	few	TRBJ1-4	-	CASSSSRELFF	TGTGCCAGCAGTTCCTCAAGGGAACTGTTTTTT
TRBV12-3/TRBV12-4	few	TRBJ1-1	-	CASSFSTEAFF	TGTGCCAGCAGTTTTAGTACTGAAGCTTTCTTT
TRBV7-9	few	TRBJ1-3	TRBD1	CASSQTGTGNTIYF	TGTGCCAGCAGCCAGACAGGGACTGGAAACACCATATATTTT
TRBV7-8	few	TRBJ2-3	-	CASSLAGEDTQYF	TGTGCCAGCAGCTTGGCAGGAGAAGATACGCAGTATTTT
TRBV20-1	-	TRBJ1-5	-	CSATRGGEQPQHF	TGCAGTGCTACCCGGGGAGGGGAGCAGCCCCAGCATTTT
TRBV27	-	TRBJ2-7	TRBD1	CASSSRTGDYEQYF	TGTGCCAGCAGCTCCCGGACAGGGGACTACGAGCAGTACTTC
TRBV20-1	many	TRBJ1-1	-	CSARDVRMNTEAFF	TGCAGTGCTAGAGATGTCCGGATGAACACTGAAGCTTTCTTT
TRBV29-1	few	TRBJ1-2	-	CSLPTGADGYTF	TGCAGCCTCCCCACAGGCGCCGACGGCTACACCTTC